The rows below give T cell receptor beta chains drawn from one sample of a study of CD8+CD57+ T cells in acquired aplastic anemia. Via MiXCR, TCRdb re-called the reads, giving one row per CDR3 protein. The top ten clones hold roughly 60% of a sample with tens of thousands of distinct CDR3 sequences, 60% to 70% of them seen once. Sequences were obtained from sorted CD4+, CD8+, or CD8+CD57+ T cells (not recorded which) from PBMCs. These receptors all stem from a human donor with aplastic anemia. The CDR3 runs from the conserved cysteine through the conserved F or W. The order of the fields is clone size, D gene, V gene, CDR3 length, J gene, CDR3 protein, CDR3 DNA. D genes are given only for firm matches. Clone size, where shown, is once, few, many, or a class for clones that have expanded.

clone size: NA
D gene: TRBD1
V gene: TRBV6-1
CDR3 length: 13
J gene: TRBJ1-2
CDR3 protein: CASSQRGQGGHTF
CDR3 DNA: TGTGCCAGCAGCCAAAGGGGACAGGGGGGGCACACCTTC

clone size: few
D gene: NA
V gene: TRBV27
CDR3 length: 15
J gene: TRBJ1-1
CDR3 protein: CASNNRLNTNTEAFF
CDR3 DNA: TGTGCCAGCAATAATCGTCTCAATACGAACACTGAAGCTTTCTTT

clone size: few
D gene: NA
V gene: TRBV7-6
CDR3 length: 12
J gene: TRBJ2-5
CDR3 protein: CASSSIQETQYF
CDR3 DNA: TGTGCCAGCAGCTCGATACAAGAGACCCAGTACTTC

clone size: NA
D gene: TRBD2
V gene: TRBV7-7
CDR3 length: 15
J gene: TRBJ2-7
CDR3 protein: CASSFPGGGRDEQYF
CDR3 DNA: TGTGCTAGCAGCTTCCCTGGGGGAGGGAGGGACGAGCAGTACTTC

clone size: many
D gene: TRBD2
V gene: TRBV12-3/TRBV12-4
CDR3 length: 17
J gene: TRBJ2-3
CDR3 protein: CASSPGTSGGSTDTQYF
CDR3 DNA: TGTGCCAGCAGCCCGGGGACTAGCGGGGGCAGCACAGATACGCAGTATTTT

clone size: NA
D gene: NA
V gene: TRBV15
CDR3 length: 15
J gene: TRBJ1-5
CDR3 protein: CATSRDGQGNQPQHF
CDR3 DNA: TGTGCCACCAGCAGAGATGGACAAGGCAATCAGCCCCAGCATTTT

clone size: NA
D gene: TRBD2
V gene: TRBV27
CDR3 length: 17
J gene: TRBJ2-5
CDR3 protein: CASSARLAGGPRETQYF
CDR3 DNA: TGTGCCAGCAGTGCCAGACTAGCGGGGGGGCCGAGGGAGACCCAGTACTTC

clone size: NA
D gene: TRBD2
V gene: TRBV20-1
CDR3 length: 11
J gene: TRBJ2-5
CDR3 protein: CSAQPTGGPLF
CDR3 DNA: TGCAGTGCGCAGCCGACGGGGGGTCCTTTATTC

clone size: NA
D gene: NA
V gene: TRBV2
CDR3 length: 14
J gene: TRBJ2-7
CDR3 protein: CASSEFSGSYEQYF
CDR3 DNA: TGTGCCAGCAGTGAATTTAGCGGCTCCTACGAGCAGTACTTC

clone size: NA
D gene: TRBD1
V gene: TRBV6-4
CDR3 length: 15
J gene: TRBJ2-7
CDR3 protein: CASSDEADRRYEQYF
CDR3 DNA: TGTGCCAGCAGTGACGAGGCGGACAGGAGGTACGAGCAGTACTTC

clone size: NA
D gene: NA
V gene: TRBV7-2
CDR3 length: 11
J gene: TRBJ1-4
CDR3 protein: CASSALEKLFF
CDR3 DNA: TGTGCCAGCAGTGCGCTAGAAAAACTGTTTTTT

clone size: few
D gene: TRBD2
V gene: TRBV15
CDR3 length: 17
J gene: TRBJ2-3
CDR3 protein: CATSRDPLAGTTDTQYF
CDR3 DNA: TGTGCCACCAGCAGAGATCCACTAGCGGGGACCACAGATACGCAGTATTTT

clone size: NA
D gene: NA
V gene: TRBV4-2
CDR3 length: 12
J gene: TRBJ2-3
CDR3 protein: CASSQARDTQYF
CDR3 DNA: TGTGCCAGCAGCCAGGCACGAGATACGCAGTATTTT

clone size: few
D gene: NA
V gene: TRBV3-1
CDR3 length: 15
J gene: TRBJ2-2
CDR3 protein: CASSPHPEGVGELFF
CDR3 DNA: TGTGCCAGCAGCCCCCACCCAGAGGGGGTCGGGGAGCTGTTTTTT

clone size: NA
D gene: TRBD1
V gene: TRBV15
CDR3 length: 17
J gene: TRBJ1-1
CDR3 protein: CATSSVGTGGYGTEAFF
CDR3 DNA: TGTGCCACCAGCAGCGTGGGGACAGGGGGGTACGGCACTGAAGCTTTCTTT

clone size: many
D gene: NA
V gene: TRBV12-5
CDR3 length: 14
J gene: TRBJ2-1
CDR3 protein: CASGPPTGYNEQFF
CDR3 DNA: TGTGCTAGTGGTCCTCCGACAGGCTACAATGAGCAGTTCTTC

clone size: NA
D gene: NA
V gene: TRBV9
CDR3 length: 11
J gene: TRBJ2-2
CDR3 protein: CASSDHGELFF
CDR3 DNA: TGTGCCAGCAGCGACCACGGGGAGCTGTTTTTT

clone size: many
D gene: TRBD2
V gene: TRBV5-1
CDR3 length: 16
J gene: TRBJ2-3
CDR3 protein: CASSLVAGGDTDTQYF
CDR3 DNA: TGCGCCAGCAGCTTGGTAGCGGGGGGCGACACAGATACGCAGTATTTT

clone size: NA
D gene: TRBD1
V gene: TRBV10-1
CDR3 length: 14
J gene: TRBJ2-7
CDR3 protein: CASSDGTGGYEQYF
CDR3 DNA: TGCGCCAGCAGTGATGGGACAGGGGGCTACGAGCAGTACTTC

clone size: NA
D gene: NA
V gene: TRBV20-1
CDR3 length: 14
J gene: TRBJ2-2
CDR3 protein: CSVRGNRNTGELFF
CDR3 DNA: TGCAGTGTTCGAGGTAACAGGAACACCGGGGAGCTGTTTTTT

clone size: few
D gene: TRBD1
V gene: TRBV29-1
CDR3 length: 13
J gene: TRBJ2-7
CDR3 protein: CSAADRAGYEQYF
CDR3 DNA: TGCAGCGCGGCGGACAGGGCCGGCTACGAGCAGTACTTC

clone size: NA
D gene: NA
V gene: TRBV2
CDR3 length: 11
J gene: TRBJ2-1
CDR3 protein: CATPRDNEQFF
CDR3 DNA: TGTGCCACCCCTCGAGACAATGAGCAGTTCTTC

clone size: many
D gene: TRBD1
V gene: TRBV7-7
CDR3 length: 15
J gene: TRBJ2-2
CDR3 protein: CASSTDRGNTGELFF
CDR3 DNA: TGTGCCAGCAGTACCGACAGGGGGAACACCGGGGAGCTGTTTTTT

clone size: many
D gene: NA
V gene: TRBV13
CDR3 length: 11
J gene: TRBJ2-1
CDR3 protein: CASTARNEQFF
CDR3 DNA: TGTGCCAGCACGGCGCGGAATGAGCAGTTCTTC